This T cell receptor beta chain was obtained from a study of cytomegalovirus exposure and HLA in healthy donors. V was clipped by 4 bases and J by 0 bases, with 8 bases between them. Germline V gives CDR1 SGHRS, CDR2 YFSETQ. CDR3 length: 14 amino acids. Vbeta (60) and Jbeta (13) primers were used in the PCR. Clones were read by immunoSEQ multiplex PCR, and TCRdb kept only the in-frame ones, dropping some. Here the sample spans about 150,000 clones, under 85% being singletons. The V and J genes are TRBV5-1 and TRBJ1-3; D might be TRBD1 (5 bases). The TCR comes from a man in his late teens or twenties in good health and CMV-seronegative. The sample was PBMCs. CDR3 nucleotide sequence: TGCGCCAGCAGCACCGACAGCTCTGGAAACACCATATATTTT. Amino acids: CASSTDSSGNTIYF.